This T cell receptor beta chain was retrieved from a study of graft-versus-host responses after intestinal transplantation. Across the study: Recipients received multivisceral, liver-intestinal, or isolated intestinal transplants.

Sequencing used immunoSEQ multiplex PCR; TCRdb keeps in-frame clones, though not all of them. The sample holds just under 65,000 clones, roughly 90% seen once. Intraepithelial and lamina propria lymphocytes were released after the graft tissue was processed. Study-wide points: Within allografts, high graft-versus-host to host-versus-graft clonal ratios were seen among patients with graft-donor T cell macrochimerism. The study associated peak circulating GvH clone levels with early post-transplant HvG declines.

A word on this clone: Its matching antigen is unknown.

The V end lost 3 bases, the J end lost 9 bases, and 17 bases lay between the germline ends. CDR1 ENHRY and CDR2 SYGVKD come from the germline V gene. The CDR3 has 14 residues. The V call is TRBV10-3, the J call TRBJ2-5, with D unclear. The clonotype originates from a human patient who received an intestinal transplant, so some T cells may come from the graft donor. Source: ileum tissue, taken approximately 370 days after transplant. Here the CDR3 DNA reads TGTGCCATCAGTGAAACGGTACCCCCACTGGCCCAGTACTTC. This translates into CAISETVPPLAQYF.